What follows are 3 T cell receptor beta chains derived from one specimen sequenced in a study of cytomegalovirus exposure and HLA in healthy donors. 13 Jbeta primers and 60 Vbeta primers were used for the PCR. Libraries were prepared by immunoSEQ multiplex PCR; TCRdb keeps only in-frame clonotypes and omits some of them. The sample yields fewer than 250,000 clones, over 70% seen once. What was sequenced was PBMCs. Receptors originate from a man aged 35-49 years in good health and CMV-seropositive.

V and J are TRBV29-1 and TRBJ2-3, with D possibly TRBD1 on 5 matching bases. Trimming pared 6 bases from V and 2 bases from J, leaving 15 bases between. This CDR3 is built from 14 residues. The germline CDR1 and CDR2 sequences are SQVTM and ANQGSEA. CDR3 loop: CSVAHQGPTDTQYF. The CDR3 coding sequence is TGCAGCGTCGCCCACCAGGGTCCCACAGATACGCAGTATTTT.

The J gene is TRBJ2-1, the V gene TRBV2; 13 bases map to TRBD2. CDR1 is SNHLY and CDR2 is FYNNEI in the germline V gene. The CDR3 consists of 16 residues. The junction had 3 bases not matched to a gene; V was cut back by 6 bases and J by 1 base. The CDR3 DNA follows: TGTGCCAGCAGACTACTAGCGGGAGGGTCCTACAATGAGCAGTTCTTC. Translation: CASRLLAGGSYNEQFF. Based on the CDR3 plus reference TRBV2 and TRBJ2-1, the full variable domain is EPEVTQTPSHQVTQMGQEVILRCVPISNHLYFYWYRQILGQKVEFLVSFYNNEISEKSEIFDDQFSVERPDGSNFTLKIRSTKLEDSAMYFCASRLLAGGSYNEQFFGPGTRLTVL.

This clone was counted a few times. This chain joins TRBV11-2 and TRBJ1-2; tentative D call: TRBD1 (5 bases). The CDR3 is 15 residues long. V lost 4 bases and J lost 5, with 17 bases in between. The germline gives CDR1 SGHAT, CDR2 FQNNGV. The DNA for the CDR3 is TGTGCCAGCAGCTCTTACCGGGACGGGGGTTATGGCTACACCTTC. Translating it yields CASSSYRDGGYGYTF.